The 14 T cell receptor beta chains presented below share a single source sample, sequenced in a study of beta chain features in type 1 diabetes. TCRB transcripts that were expressed got sequenced, as all of the isolated RNA had been reverse transcribed. Produced via immunoSEQ multiplex PCR; TCRdb's table is partial and in-frame only. The repertoire consists of around 500,000 clones, with roughly 11% occurring once and the leading ten covering 0.045% to 0.05%. The sequencing sample was made of naive CD4+ T cells from blood. These receptors all stem from a woman aged 18-30 years in good health.

This clone was counted between two and nine times. The V and J genes are TRBV19 and TRBJ2-4; 7 positions agree with TRBD2. This CDR3 has 16 amino acids. The germline V gene has CDR1 LNHDA and CDR2 SQIVND (reference sequence). The junction had 12 bases not matched to a gene; V was cut back by 5 bases and J by 5 bases. The DNA of the CDR3 is TGTGCCAGTAGTCCACGATCGGGGAGGGCCCAAAACATTCAGTACTTC. The encoded protein is CASSPRSGRAQNIQYF.

The rearrangement uses TRBV5-1 and TRBJ2-2; D might be TRBD1 (5 bases). This CDR3 has 14 amino acids. Germline assignment: CDR1 SGHRS and CDR2 YFSETQ. The V gene lost 0 bases and the J gene lost 5 bases, with 8 bases spanning the gap. CDR3 sequence: CASSLEGYTGELFF. The CDR3 DNA sequence: TGCGCCAGCAGCTTGGAGGGGTATACCGGGGAGCTGTTTTTT.

The chain links TRBV28 to TRBJ1-6; 9 bases match TRBD1. In germline, CDR1 is MDHEN, CDR2 SYDVKM. V was pared by 5 bases and J by 6 bases, with 2 bases of the junction left unmatched. The CDR3 extends over 14 amino acids. CDR3 protein: CASSRGQGNSPLHF. DNA for the CDR3: TGTGCCAGCAGTAGGGGACAGGGTAATTCACCCCTCCACTTT. Full variable domain (rest looked up from reference TRBV28 and TRBJ1-6): DVKVTQSSRYLVKRTGEKVFLECVQDMDHENMFWYRQDPGLGLRLIYFSYDVKMKEKGDIPEGYSVSREKKERFSLILESASTNQTSMYLCASSRGQGNSPLHFGNGTRLTVT.

This clone showed up just a few times. The rearrangement joins TRBV10-3 to TRBJ2-1, with TRBD2 matching over 9 bases. The junction had 7 bases not matched to a gene; V was cut back by 11 bases and J by 5 bases. Germline CDR1 and CDR2: ENHRY and SYGVKD. The CDR3 consists of 13 residues. The CDR3 sequence: CAVTSGSNNEQFF. As DNA, the CDR3 is TGTGCCGTGACTAGCGGATCCAACAATGAGCAGTTCTTC.

The chain recombines TRBV27 with TRBJ2-7; possibly TRBD1 for D (5 bases). Germline CDR1 and CDR2: MNHEY and SMNVEV (reference sequence). The V gene lost 2 bases and the J gene lost 3 bases, with 11 bases spanning the gap. This CDR3 region has 14 residues. CDR3: CASSLTQGIYEQYF. In nucleotides, the CDR3 is TGTGCCAGCAGTTTAACCCAGGGAATCTACGAGCAGTACTTC.

The chain combines TRBV6-5 with TRBJ2-3, with D uncertain. CDR1 and CDR2 (germline): MNHEY, SVGAGI. The V and J ends lost 0 bases and 0 bases respectively, with 1 base between them. There are 13 residues in the CDR3. The CDR3 DNA reads TGTGCCAGCAGTTACTCGAGCACAGATACGCAGTATTTT. It specifies CASSYSSTDTQYF.

This clone was counted between two and nine times. This chain links TRBV9 with TRBJ2-2, with 12 bases aligning to TRBD2. This CDR3 spans 16 amino acids. Germline assignment: CDR1 SGDLS and CDR2 YYNGEE. J was trimmed by 9 bases and V by 2 bases; bases with no gene match: 8. CDR3 amino acids: CASSVSSGGAHRELFF. The CDR3, as DNA: TGTGCCAGCAGCGTCTCTAGCGGGGGGGCACACCGGGAGCTGTTTTTT.

The rearrangement links TRBV30 to TRBJ2-7; no clear D gene. In germline, CDR1 is GTSNPN, CDR2 SVGIG (reference sequence). V was pared by 1 base and J by 3 bases, with 7 bases between. The CDR3 is made up of 12 amino acids. For the CDR3, the DNA is TGTGCCTGGAGTGCCTCCCTCTACGAGCAGTACTTC. Its translation: CAWSASLYEQYF. Variable domain in full (rest from reference TRBV30 and TRBJ2-7): SQTIHQWPATLVQPVGSPLSLECTVEGTSNPNLYWYRQAAGRGLQLLFYSVGIGQISSEVPQNLSASRPQDRQFILSSKKLLLSDSGFYLCAWSASLYEQYFGPGTRLTVT.

This clone was counted only a few times. The chain links TRBV28 to TRBJ2-7; 7 bases match TRBD1. The CDR3 contains 14 residues. The germline gives CDR1 MDHEN, CDR2 SYDVKM. The V gene end was trimmed by 5 bases and the J gene end by 2 bases; junction bases not matched to a gene: 6. CDR3 protein: CASSPGTATYEQYV. CDR3 nucleotides: TGTGCCAGCAGTCCCGGGACAGCTACCTACGAGCAGTACGTC.

To note about this clone: Within the sample, other DNA sequences also encode this same CDR3. The V gene is TRBV18, the J gene TRBJ2-5, with a weak D call TRBD2 (5 bases). The ends were cut back, 3 bases at V and 5 bases at J, with 10 bases in the middle. This CDR3 comprises 13 residues. Germline lookup yields CDR1 KGHSH and CDR2 LQKENI. CDR3 in amino acids: CASSPPPGETQYF. CDR3 DNA sequence: TGTGCCAGCTCACCTCCTCCGGGGGAGACCCAGTACTTC.

The chain recombines TRBV7-2 with TRBJ2-5, with 9 nucleotides matching TRBD2. The V gene's germline CDR1 is SGHTA and CDR2 FQGNSA. The CDR3 has 17 amino acids. Unmatched junction bases numbered 15, after V lost 5 bases and J lost 5 bases. The CDR3 spells CASSLQRGGREAETQYF. The CDR3 DNA reads TGTGCCAGCAGCCTCCAACGGGGCGGGAGGGAGGCGGAGACCCAGTACTTC.

This clone was found a few times. The chain carries TRBV9 and TRBJ2-3, with no clear D. Trimming took 4 bases from V and 6 from J, leaving 12 bases between them. Germline lookup yields CDR1 SGDLS and CDR2 YYNGEE. The CDR3 consists of 13 residues. CDR3 residues: CASSLPPSDTQYF. CDR3 sequence (DNA): TGTGCCAGCAGCCTACCCCCATCGGATACGCAGTATTTT.

The table lists this clone with a few counts. The chain uses TRBV7-6 and TRBJ2-7, with 7 bases lining up with TRBD1. The CDR3 runs to 14 residues. Germline assignment: CDR1 SGHVS and CDR2 FNYEAQ. Unmatched junction bases numbered 10, after V lost 5 bases and J lost 6 bases. The CDR3 DNA follows: TGTGCCAGCAGCCGGACAGGCCCGGCGGGCGAGCAGTACTTC. It encodes CASSRTGPAGEQYF.

The chain couples TRBV5-1 to TRBJ2-2; D gene uncertain. This CDR3 contains 16 residues. V was pared by 0 bases and J by 1 base, with 10 bases between. The germline V gene has CDR1 SGHRS and CDR2 YFSETQ. The CDR3 sequence: CASSLAEAGNTGELFF. The DNA for the CDR3 is TGCGCCAGCAGCTTGGCCGAGGCAGGGAACACCGGGGAGCTGTTTTTT.